This paragraph covers one T cell receptor beta chain sequence. What it binds is unknown. This record comes from a study of vaccination effects on CD4 cells after COVID-19. Study overall: Sample collection from a couple of convalescent patients occurred 16 days and one week before vaccination.

Here immunoSEQ multiplex PCR was the method, and the copy in TCRdb shows in-frame clones only, minus some. The data hold tens of thousands of clones, with around two thirds observed a single time. Germline V gene sequence: CDR1 MNHEY, CDR2 SVGAGI. This CDR3 is built from 16 residues. Trimming removed 4 bases from V and 0 bases from J, with 12 bases in between. Expansion with viral peptide pools was applied to antigen-specific CD4+ T cells by the ViraFEST assay prior to sequencing. Following an approximately ten-day culture, CD4+ T cells were purified. SARS-CoV-2 infected the person between March and December 2020, as confirmed by PCR. It was with approximately 9.6 IU/ml IL-2 and about 10 ug/ml peptides that around 1.8 million PBMC per well were cultured. Cultures received IL-2 medium that replaced half the medium on days 3 and 7. Study findings and constraints: Infection-derived and vaccine-derived clones contracted markedly late after vaccination.

The clonotype comes from a human donor who had a prior SARS-CoV-2 infection. The rearrangement uses TRBV6-5 and TRBJ2-2, with a weak D call TRBD1 (6 bases). Sequenced material: CD4+ T cells from PBMCs cultured with a peptide pool, taken before COVID-19 vaccination. The CDR3 nucleotides are TGTGCCAGCAGTTCTCCCGGGACAACGAACACCGGGGAGCTGTTTTTT. Amino acids: CASSSPGTTNTGELFF.